This T cell receptor (beta chain) was obtained from a study of Ad26.COV2.S vaccination and SARS-CoV-2 variants. The overall study: The authors gave Ad26.COV2.S intramuscularly, either once or twice 56 days apart.

Treatment noted: around 19 received Ad26.COV2.S at low or high dose, single or two shots; about 5 received placebo; per-sample allocation not given. Repertoires come from day 63 after the first vaccine or placebo injection. CDR1 is DFQATT and CDR2 is SNEGSKA in the germline V gene (reference sequence). This CDR3 spans 11 amino acids. Between the trimmed V and J ends, which lost 6 bases and 7 bases, there was a span of 12 bases. Measured with immunoSEQ multiplex PCR; TCRdb has only the in-frame clones, and not every one. The top ten clones hold about 3.5% of a sample with about 280,000 clones, over 75% of them seen once.

The source material was peripheral blood, sampled in a trial of Ad26.COV2.S vaccine versus placebo. The chain joins TRBV20-1 to TRBJ1-1; TRBD1 is a possible D gene (6 bases). The clonotype comes from a person between 18 and 65 years old who received the Ad26.COV2.S COVID-19 vaccine or a placebo. The CDR3 protein is CSAENRVEAFF. CDR3 DNA sequence: TGCAGTGCAGAAAACAGGGTTGAAGCTTTCTTT.